This entry concerns a single TCR beta chain. The sample originates from a study of long-term antiretroviral therapy in people with HIV. Survey-level immunoSEQ v3.0 assays were run. Measured with immunoSEQ multiplex PCR; TCRdb has only the in-frame clones, and not every one. The sample contains roughly 15,000 clones, about 78% of which appear only once. Looked up from germline, CDR1 is SNHLY and CDR2 is FYNNEI. Trimming cost V 4 bases and J 2 bases; bases outside gene matches: 3. This CDR3 is 14 amino acids long. This sequence joins TRBV2 and TRBJ2-5; 8 nucleotides line up with TRBD2. The TCR comes from a woman aged 35 to 49 with HIV. The specimen was unsorted PBMCs, collected less than 3.3 years after starting antiretroviral therapy. The CDR3 protein is CASSVGGGQETQYF. The DNA of the CDR3 is TGTGCCAGCAGTGTCGGGGGGGGGCAAGAGACCCAGTACTTC.